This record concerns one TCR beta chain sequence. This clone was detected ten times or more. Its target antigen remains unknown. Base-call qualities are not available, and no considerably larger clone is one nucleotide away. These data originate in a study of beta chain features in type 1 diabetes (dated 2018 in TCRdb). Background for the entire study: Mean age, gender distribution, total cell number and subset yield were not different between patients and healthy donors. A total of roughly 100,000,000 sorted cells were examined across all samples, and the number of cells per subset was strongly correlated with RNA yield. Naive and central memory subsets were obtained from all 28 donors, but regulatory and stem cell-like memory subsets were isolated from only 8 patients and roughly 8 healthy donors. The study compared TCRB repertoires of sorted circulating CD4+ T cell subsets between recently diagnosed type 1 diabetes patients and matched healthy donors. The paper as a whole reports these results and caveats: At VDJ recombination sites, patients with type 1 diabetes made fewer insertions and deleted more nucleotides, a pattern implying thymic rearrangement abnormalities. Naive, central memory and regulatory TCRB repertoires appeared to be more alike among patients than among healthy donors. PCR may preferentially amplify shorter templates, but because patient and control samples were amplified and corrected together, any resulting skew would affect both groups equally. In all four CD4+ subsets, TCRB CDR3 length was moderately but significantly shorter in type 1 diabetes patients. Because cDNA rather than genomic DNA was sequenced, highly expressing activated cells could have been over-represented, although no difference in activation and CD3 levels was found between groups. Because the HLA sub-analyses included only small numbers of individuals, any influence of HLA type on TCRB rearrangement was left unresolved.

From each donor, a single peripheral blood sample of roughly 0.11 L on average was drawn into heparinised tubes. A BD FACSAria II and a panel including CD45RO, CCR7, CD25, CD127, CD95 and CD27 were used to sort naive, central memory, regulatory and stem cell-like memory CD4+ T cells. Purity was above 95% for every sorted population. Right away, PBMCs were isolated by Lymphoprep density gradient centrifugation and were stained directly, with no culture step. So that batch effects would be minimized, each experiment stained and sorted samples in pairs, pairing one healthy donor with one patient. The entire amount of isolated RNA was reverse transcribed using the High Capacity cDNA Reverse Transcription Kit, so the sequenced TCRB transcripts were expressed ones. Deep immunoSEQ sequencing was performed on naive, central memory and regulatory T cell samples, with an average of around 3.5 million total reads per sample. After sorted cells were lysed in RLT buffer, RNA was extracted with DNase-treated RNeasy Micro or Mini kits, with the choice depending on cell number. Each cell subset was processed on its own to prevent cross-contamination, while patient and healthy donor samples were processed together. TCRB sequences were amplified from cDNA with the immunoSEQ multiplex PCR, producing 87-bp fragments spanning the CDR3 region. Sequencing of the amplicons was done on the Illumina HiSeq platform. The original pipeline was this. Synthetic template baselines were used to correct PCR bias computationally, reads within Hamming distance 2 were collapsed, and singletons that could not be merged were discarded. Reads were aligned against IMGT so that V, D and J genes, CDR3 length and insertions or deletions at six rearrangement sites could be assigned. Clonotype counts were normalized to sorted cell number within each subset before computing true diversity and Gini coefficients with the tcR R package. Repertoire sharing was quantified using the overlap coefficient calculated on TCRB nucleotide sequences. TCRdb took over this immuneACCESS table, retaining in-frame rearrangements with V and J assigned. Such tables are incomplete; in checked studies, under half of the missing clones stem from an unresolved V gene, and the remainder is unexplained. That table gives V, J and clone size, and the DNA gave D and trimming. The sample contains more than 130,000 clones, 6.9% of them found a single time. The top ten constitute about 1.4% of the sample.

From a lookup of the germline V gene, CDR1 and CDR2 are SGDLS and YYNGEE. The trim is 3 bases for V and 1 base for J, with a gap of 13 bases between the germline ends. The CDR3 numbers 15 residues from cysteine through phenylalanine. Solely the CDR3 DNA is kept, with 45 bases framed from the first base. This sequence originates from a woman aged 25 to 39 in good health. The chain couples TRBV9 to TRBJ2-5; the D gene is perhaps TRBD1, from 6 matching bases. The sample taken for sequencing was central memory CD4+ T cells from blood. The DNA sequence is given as TGTGCCAGCAGCGCCGGACAGCGATCCCAAGAGACCCAGTACTTC. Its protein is CASSAGQRSQETQYF.